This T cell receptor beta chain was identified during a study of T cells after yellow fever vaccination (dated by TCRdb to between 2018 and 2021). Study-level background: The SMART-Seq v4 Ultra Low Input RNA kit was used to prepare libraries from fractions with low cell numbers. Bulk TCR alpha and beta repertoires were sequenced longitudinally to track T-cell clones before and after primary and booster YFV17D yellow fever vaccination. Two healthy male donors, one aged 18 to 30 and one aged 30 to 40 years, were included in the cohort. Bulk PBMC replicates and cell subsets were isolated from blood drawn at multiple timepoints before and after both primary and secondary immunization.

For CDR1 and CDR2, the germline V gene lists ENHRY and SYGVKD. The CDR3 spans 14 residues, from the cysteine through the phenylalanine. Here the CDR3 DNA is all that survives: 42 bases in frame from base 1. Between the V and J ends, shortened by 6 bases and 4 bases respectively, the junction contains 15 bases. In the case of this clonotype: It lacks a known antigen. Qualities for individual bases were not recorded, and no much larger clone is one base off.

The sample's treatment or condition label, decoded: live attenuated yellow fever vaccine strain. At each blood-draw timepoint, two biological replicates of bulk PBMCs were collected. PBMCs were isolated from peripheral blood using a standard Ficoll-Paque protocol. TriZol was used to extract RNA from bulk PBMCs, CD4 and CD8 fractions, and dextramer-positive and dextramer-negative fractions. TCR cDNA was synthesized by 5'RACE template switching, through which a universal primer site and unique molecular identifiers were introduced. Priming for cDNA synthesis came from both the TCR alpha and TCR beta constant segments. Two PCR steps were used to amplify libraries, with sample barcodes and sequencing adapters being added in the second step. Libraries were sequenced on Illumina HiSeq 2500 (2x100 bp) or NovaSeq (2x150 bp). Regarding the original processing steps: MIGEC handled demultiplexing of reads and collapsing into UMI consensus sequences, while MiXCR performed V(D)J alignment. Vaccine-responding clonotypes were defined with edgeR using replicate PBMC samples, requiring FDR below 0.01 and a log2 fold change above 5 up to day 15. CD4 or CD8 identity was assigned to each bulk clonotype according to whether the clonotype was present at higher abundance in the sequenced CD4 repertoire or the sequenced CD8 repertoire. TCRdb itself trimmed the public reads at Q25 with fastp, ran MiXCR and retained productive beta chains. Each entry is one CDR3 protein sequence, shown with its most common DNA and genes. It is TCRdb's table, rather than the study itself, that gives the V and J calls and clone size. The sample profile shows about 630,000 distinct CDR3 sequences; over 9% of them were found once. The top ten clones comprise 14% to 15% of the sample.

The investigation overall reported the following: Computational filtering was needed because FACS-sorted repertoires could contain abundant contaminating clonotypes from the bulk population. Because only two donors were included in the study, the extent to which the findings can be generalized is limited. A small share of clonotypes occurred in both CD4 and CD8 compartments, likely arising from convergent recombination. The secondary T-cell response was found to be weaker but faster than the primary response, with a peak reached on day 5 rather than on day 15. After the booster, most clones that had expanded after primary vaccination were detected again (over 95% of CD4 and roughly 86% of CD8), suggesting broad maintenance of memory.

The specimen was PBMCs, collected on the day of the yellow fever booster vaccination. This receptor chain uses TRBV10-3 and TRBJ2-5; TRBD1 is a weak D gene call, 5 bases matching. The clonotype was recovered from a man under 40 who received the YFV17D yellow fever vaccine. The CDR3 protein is CAISKTSGIETQYF. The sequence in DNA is TGTGCCATCAGCAAGACGTCAGGGATAGAGACCCAGTACTTC.